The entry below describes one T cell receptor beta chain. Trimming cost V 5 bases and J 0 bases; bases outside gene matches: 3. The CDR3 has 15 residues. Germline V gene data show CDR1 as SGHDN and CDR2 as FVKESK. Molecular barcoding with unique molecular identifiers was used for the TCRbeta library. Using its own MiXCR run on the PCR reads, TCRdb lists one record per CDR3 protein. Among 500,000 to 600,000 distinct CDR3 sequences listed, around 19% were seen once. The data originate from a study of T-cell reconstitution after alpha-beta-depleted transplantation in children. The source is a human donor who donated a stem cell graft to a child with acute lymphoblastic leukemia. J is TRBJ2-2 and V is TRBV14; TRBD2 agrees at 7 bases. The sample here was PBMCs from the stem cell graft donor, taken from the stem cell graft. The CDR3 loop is CASSWDYPNTGELFF. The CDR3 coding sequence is TGTGCCAGCAGCTGGGACTACCCGAACACCGGGGAGCTGTTTTTT.